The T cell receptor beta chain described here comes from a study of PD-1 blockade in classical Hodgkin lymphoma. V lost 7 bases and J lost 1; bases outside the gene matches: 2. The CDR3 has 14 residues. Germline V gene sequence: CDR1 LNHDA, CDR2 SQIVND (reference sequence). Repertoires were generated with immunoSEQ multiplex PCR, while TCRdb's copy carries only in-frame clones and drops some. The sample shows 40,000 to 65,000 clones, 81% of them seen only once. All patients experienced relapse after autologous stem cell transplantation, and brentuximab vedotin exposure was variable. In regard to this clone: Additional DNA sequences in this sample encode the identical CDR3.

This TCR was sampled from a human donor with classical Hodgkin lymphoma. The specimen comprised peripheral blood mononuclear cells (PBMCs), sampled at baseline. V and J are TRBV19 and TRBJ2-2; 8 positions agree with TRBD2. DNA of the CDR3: TGTGCCAGTACTAGCGGGTTGAACACCGGGGAGCTGTTTTTT. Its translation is CASTSGLNTGELFF.